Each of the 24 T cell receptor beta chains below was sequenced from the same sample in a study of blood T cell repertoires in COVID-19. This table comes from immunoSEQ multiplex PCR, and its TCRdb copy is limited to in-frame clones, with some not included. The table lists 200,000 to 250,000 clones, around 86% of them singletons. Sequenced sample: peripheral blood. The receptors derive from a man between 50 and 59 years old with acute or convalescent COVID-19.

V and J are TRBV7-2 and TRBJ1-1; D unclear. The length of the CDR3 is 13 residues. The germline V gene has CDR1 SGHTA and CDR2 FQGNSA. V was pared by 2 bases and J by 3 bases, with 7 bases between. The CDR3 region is CASSLLIYTEAFF. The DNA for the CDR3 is TGTGCCAGCAGCTTACTTATCTACACTGAAGCTTTCTTT.

CDR3 in DNA: TGTGCCAGCAGTTACTCGATAGCGCAGCAAGAGACCCAGTACTTC. Its translation: CASSYSIAQQETQYF. The rearrangement joins TRBV6-5 to TRBJ2-5; D might be TRBD2 (5 bases). V was clipped by 0 bases and J by 2 bases, with 10 bases between them. CDR1 and CDR2 from the germline V gene are MNHEY and SVGAGI. This CDR3 spans 15 amino acids.

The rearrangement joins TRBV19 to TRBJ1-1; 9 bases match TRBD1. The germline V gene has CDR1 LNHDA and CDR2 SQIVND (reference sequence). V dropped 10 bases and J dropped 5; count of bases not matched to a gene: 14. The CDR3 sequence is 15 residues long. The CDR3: CATKTGTGFYTEAFF. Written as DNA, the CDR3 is TGTGCCACCAAAACCGGGACAGGGTTTTATACTGAAGCTTTCTTT.

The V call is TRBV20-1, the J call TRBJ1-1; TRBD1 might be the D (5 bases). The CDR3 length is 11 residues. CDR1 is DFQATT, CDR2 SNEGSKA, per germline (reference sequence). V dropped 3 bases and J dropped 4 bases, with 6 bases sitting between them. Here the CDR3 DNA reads TGCAGTGCTAGGGGGCCCACTGAAGCTTTCTTT. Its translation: CSARGPTEAFF.

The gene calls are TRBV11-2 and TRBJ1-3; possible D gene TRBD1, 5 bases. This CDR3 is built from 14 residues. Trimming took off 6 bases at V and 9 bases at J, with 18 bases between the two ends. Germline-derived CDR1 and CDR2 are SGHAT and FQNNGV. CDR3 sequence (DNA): TGTGCCAGCAGAGGGCTCGGTGGGACTCCCACCATATATTTT. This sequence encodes CASRGLGGTPTIYF.

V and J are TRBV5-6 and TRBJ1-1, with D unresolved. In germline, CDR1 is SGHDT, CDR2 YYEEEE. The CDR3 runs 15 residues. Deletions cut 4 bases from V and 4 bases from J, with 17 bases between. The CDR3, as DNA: TGTGCCAGCAGCGTAAGGCACTTTGGGAGCACTGAAGCTTTCTTT. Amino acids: CASSVRHFGSTEAFF.

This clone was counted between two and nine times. CDR3 in DNA: TGCGCCAGCAGCTTGAGAACTAGCGGGGCCTACGAGCAGTACTTC. Residues: CASSLRTSGAYEQYF. The genes are TRBV5-1 and TRBJ2-7, with TRBD2 matching over 10 bases. CDR3 length: 15 amino acids. Trimming took 1 base from V and 2 from J; bases not matched to a gene: 3. CDR1 and CDR2 (germline): SGHRS, YFSETQ. The full variable domain, in which reference TRBV5-1 and TRBJ2-7 provide the parts outside the CDR3, is KAGVTQTPRYLIKTRGQQVTLSCSPISGHRSVSWYQQTPGQGLQFLFEYFSETQRNKGNFPGRFSGRQFSNSRSEMNVSTLELGDSALYLCASSLRTSGAYEQYFGPGTRLTVT.

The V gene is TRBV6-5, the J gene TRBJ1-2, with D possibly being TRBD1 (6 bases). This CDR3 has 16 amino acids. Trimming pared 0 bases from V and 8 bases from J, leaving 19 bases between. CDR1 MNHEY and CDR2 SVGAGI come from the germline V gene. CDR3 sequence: CASSYSRDTALGGYTF. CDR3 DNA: TGTGCCAGCAGTTACTCGAGGGACACGGCGTTGGGGGGCTACACCTTC.

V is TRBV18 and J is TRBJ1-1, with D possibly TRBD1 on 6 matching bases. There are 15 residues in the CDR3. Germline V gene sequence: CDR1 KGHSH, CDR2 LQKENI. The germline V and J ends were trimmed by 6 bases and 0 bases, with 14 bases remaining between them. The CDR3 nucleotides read TGTGCCAGCTCGCGGTTGGACAGCTTGAACACTGAAGCTTTCTTT. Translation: CASSRLDSLNTEAFF. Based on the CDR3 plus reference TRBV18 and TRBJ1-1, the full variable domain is NAGVMQNPRHLVRRRGQEARLRCSPMKGHSHVYWYRQLPEEGLKFMVYLQKENIIDESGMPKERFSAEFPKEGPSILRIQQVVRGDSAAYFCASSRLDSLNTEAFFGQGTRLTVV.

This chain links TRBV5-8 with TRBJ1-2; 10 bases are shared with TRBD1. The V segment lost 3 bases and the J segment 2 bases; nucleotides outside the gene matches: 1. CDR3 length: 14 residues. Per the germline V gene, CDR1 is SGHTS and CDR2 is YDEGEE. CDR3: CASSWDRGNYGYTF. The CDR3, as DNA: TGTGCCAGCAGCTGGGACAGGGGAAACTATGGCTACACCTTC.

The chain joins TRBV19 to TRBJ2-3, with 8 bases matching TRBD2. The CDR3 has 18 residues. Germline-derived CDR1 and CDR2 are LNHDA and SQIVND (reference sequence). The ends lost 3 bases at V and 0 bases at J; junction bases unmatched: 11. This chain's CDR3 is CASSIRGGRLPSTDTQYF. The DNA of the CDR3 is TGTGCCAGTAGTATCCGGGGGGGCCGATTACCTAGCACAGATACGCAGTATTTT.

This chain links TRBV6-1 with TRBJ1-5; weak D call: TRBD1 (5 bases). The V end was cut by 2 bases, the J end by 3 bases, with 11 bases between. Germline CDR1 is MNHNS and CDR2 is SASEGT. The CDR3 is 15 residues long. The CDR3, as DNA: TGTGCCAGCAGTGAATTTGGGGCAGTCAATCAGCCCCAGCATTTT. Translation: CASSEFGAVNQPQHF.

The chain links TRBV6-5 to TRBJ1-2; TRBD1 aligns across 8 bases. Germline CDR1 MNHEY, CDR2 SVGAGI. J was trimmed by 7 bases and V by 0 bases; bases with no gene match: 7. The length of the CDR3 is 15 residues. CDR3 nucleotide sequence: TGTGCCAGCAGTTACTCGGGACAGGTTTTTGGTGGCTACACCTTC. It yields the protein CASSYSGQVFGGYTF.

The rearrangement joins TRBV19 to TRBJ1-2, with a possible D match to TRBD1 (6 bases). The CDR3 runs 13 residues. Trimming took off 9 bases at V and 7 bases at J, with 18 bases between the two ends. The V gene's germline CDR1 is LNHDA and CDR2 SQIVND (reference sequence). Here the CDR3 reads CASTTDRPFGYTF. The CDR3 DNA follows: TGTGCCAGCACCACCGACAGGCCTTTTGGCTACACCTTC.

CDR3: CASSLEGTGGNTIYF. CDR3 nucleotides: TGCGCCAGCAGCTTGGAAGGGACAGGCGGAAACACCATATATTTT. The chain employs TRBV5-1 and TRBJ1-3; TRBD1 aligns across 8 bases. The CDR3 runs 15 residues. Per the germline V gene, CDR1 is SGHRS and CDR2 is YFSETQ. The V gene end was trimmed by 0 bases and the J gene end by 4 bases; junction bases not matched to a gene: 3.

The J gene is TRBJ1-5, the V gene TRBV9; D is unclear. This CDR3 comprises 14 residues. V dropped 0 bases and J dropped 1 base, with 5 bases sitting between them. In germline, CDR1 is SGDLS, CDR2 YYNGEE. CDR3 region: CASSVGLSNQPQHF. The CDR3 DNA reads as TGTGCCAGCAGCGTAGGACTGAGCAATCAGCCCCAGCATTTT. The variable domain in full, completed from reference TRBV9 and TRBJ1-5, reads DSGVTQTPKHLITATGQRVTLRCSPRSGDLSVYWYQQSLDQGLQFLIQYYNGEERAKGNILERFSAQQFPDLHSELNLSSLELGDSALYFCASSVGLSNQPQHFGDGTRLSIL.

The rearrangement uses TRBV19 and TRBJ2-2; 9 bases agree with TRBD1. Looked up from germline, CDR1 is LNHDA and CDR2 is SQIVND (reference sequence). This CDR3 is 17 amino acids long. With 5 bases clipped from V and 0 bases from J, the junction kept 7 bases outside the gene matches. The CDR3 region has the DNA TGTGCCAGTAGTCCAATCCGACAGGGGGCGAACACCGGGGAGCTGTTTTTT. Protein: CASSPIRQGANTGELFF.

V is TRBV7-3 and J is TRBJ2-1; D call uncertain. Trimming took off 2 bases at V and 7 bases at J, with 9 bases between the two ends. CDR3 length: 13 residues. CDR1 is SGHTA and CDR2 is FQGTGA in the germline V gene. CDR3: CASSLWSQNEQFF. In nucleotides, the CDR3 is TGTGCCAGCAGCTTATGGAGTCAGAATGAGCAGTTCTTC.

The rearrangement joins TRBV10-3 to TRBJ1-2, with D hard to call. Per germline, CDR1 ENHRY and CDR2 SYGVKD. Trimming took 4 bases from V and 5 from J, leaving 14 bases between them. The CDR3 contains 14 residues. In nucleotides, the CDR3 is TGTGCCATCAGTGCAGGAACGTCGTCATATGGCTACACCTTC. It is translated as CAISAGTSSYGYTF.

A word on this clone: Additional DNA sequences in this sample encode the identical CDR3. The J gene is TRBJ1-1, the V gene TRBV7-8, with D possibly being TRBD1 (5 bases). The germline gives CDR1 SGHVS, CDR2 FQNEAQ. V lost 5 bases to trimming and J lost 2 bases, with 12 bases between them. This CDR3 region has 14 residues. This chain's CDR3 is CASSRDRGNTEAFF. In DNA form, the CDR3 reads TGTGCCAGCAGCCGCGACAGAGGCAACACTGAAGCTTTCTTT. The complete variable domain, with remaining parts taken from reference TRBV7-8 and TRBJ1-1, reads GAGVSQSPRYKVAKRGQDVALRCDPISGHVSLFWYQQALGQGPEFLTYFQNEAQLDKSGLPSDRFFAERPEGSVSTLKIQRTQQEDSAVYLCASSRDRGNTEAFFGQGTRLTVV.

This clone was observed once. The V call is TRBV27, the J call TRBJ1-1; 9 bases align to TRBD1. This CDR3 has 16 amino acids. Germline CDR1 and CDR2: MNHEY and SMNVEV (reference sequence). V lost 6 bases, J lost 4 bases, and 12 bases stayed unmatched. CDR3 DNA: TGTGCCAGCAGCCCAAGACAGGGGGTTCTCGGCACTGAAGCTTTCTTT. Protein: CASSPRQGVLGTEAFF.

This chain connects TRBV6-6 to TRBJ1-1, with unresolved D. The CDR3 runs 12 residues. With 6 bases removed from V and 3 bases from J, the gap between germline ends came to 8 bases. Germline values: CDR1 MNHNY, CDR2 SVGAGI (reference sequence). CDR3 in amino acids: CASSQYDTEAFF. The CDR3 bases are TGTGCCAGCAGCCAGTACGACACTGAAGCTTTCTTT.

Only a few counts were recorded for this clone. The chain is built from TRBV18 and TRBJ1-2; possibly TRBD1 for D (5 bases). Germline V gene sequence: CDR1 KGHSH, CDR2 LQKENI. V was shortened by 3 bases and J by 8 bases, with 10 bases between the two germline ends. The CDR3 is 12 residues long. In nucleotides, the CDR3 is TGTGCCAGCTCACCCGAGACAGAGGGCTACACCTTC. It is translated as CASSPETEGYTF.

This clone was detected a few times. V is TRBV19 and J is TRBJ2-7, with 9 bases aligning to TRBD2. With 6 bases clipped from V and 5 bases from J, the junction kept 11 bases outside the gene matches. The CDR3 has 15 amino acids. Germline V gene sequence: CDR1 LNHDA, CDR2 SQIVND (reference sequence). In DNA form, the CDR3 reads TGTGCCAGTAGCCTGACTAGCGGCCGCTATGACGAGCAGTACTTC. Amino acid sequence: CASSLTSGRYDEQYF.